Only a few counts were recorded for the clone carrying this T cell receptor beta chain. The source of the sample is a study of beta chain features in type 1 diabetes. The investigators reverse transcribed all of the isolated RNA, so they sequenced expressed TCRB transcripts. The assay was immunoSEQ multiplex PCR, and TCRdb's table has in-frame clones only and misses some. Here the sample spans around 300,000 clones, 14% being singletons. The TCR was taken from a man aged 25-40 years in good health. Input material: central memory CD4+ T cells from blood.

In nucleotides, the CDR3 is TGTGCCAGCAGCGAAACAGGCCGCGGGGGCTACACCTTC. Its translation: CASSETGRGGYTF. The V call is TRBV6-6, the J call TRBJ1-2; a possible D gene is TRBD1 (5 bases). CDR1 and CDR2 from the germline V gene are MNHNY and SVGAGI (reference sequence). V was cut by 6 bases and J by 8 bases, with 16 bases left in between. This CDR3 has 13 residues.